The 6 T cell receptor beta chains presented below share a single source sample, sequenced in a study of blood T cells in healthy people across ages. Sample-barcoded 5' priming and a J-beta primer mix drove a second PCR of roughly 7 to 11 cycles. MiXCR was run by TCRdb on the 5' RACE reads, yielding one entry per CDR3 protein. The sample lists roughly 800,000 distinct CDR3 sequences, around 36% occurring once. The material sequenced was blood. The receptors here all came from a man aged 18 to 29 in good health.

As to this clonotype: A much larger clone lies one base from this, so it may be a read error. The chain joins TRBV9 to TRBJ2-5, with D perhaps TRBD1 (6 bases). CDR1 is SGDLS, CDR2 YYNGEE, per germline. The CDR3 runs 12 residues. The CDR3 coding sequence is TGTGCCGGCAGTCGTCAGGGGGAGACCCAGTACTTC. Protein product: CAGSRQGETQYF.

This clonotype occurred a few times. The chain has TRBV29-1 and TRBJ2-7; no definite D call. From germline, CDR1 is SQVTM and CDR2 ANQGSEA. V lost 6 bases and J 4 bases, leaving 10 bases between the germline ends. The CDR3 extends over 11 amino acids. The CDR3 is CSVATPYEQYF. As DNA, the CDR3 is TGCAGCGTAGCGACCCCTTACGAGCAGTACTTC.

This clonotype has more than one count but fewer than ten. This chain links TRBV11-2 with TRBJ2-1; possible D gene TRBD1, 6 bases. The J call may be faulty, since TRBJ2-7 better matches the DNA end. This CDR3 region has 14 residues. Germline V gene sequence: CDR1 SGHAT, CDR2 FQNNGV. CDR3 protein: CASSLNRVSNEQYF. CDR3 bases: TGTGCCAGCAGCTTAAACAGGGTGTCCAATGAGCAGTACTTC.

For this clonotype: A read error may produce the germline difference seen at one junction end. V gene TRBV12-3 or TRBV12-4 combines with J gene TRBJ2-2, with D perhaps TRBD2 (5 bases). The CDR3 contains 14 residues. CDR3 region: CAGSLEGEVVELFF. The DNA for the CDR3 is TGTGCCGGCAGTTTAGAGGGTGAGGTTGTGGAGCTGTTTTTT.

This clonotype was counted a few times. V gene TRBV12-3 or TRBV12-4 combines with J gene TRBJ1-4; D is perhaps TRBD1 (5 bases). Trimming took 0 bases from V and 6 from J, leaving 8 bases between them. The length of the CDR3 is 14 residues. CDR3 loop: CASSLAQGDEKLFF. The CDR3 region has the DNA TGTGCCAGCAGTTTAGCGCAGGGTGATGAAAAACTGTTTTTT.

With regard to this clonotype: One base away lies a much larger clone, so this may be a sequencing read error. The CDR3 here is CANSLRARENEQFF. Here the CDR3 DNA reads TGTGCCAACAGTTTGAGGGCACGGGAAAATGAGCAGTTCTTC. The chain employs TRBV12-3 or TRBV12-4 and TRBJ2-1; possible D gene TRBD2, 5 bases. CDR3 length: 14 amino acids.